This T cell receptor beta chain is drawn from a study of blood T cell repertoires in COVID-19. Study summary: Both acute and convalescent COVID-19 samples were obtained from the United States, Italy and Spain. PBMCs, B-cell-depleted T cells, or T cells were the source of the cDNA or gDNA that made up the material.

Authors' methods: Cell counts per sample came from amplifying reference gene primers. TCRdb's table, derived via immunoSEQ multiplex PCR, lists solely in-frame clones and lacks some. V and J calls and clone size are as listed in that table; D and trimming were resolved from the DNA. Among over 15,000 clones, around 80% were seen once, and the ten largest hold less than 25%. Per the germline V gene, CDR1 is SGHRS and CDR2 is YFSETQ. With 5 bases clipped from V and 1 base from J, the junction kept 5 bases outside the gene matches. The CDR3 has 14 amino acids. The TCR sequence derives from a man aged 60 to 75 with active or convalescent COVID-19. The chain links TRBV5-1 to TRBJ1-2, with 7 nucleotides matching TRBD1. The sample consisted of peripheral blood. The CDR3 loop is CASRNDRVNYGYTF. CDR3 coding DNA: TGCGCCAGCAGGAACGACAGGGTTAACTATGGCTACACCTTC. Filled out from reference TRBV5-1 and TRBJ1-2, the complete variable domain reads KAGVTQTPRYLIKTRGQQVTLSCSPISGHRSVSWYQQTPGQGLQFLFEYFSETQRNKGNFPGRFSGRQFSNSRSEMNVSTLELGDSALYLCASRNDRVNYGYTFGSGTRLTVV.